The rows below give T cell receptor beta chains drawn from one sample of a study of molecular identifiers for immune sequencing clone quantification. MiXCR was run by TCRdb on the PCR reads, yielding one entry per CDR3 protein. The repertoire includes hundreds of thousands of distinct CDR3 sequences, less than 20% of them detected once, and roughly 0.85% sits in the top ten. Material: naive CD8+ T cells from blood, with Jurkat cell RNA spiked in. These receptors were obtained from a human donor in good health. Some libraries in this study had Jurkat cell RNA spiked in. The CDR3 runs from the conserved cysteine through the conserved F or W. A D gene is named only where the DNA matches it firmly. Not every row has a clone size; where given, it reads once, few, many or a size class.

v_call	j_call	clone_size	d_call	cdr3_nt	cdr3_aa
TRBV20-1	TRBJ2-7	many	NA	TGCAGTGCGTCGGACGGCTCCTACGAGCAGTACTTC	CSASDGSYEQYF
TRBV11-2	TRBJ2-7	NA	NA	TGTGCCAGCAGCTTAGAAGCTAGCTCTTACTACGAGCAGTACTTC	CASSLEASSYYEQYF
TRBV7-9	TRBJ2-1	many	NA	TGTGCCAGCAGCGGTTCGTTCGGGCCCACCTTAAATGAGCAGTTCTTC	CASSGSFGPTLNEQFF
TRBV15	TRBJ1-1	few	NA	TGTGCCACCAGCAGCCGGGACCCCACTGAAGCTTTCTTT	CATSSRDPTEAFF
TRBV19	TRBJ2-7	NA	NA	TGTGCCAGTAGGATCCGGGACTCGGCGACCTACGAGCAGTACTTC	CASRIRDSATYEQYF
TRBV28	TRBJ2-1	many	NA	TGTGCCAGCAGTTTGTCTCAGGGTACCTACAATGAGCAGTTCTTC	CASSLSQGTYNEQFF
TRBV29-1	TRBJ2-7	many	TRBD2	TGCAGCGTCAGGACTAGCGGGACCCGTCACCGCTACGAGCAGTACTTC	CSVRTSGTRHRYEQYF
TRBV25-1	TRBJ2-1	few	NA	TGTGCCAGCAGTACTACCACCTACAATGAGCAGTTCTTC	CASSTTTYNEQFF
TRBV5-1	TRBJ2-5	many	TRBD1	TGCGCCAGCAGCCCGGGACAGGGGGCAGTGGGAGAGACCCAGTACTTC	CASSPGQGAVGETQYF
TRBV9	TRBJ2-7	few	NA	TGTGCCAGCAGCCCCGAGGGGGATCGCCCCTACGAGCAGTACTTC	CASSPEGDRPYEQYF
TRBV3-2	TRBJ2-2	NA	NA	TGTGCCAGCAGCCAACCCTACCCCCCGGGACGGAGCGGGGAGCTGTTTTTT	CASSQPYPPGRSGELFF
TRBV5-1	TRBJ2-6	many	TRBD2	TGCGCCAGCAGCCAGGAGCTAGCGGCGATCTCTGGGGCCAACGTCCTGACTTTC	CASSQELAAISGANVLTF
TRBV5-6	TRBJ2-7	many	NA	TGTGCCAGCAGCTTGGCAGGGGCTTTCTCGGTCCACGAGCAGTACTTC	CASSLAGAFSVHEQYF
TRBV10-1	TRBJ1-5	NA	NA	TGCGCCAGCAGTCCGAAGGAGGGGAGAAGCAATCAGCCCCAGCATTTT	CASSPKEGRSNQPQHF
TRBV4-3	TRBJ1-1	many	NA	TGCGCCAGCAGCCAAGATCGAAGGGCCCCCCTGAACACTGAAGCTTTCTTT	CASSQDRRAPLNTEAFF
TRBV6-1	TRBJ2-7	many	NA	TGTGCCAGCAGCGGCTACGAGCAGTACTTC	CASSGYEQYF
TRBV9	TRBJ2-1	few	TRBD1	TGTGCCAGCAGCGCCCTACCCCCCGGGACAGGGTCCTACAATGAGCAGTTCTTC	CASSALPPGTGSYNEQFF
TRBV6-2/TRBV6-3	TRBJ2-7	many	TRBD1	TGTGCCAGCAGTTACCAGGACAGGTCCTACGAGCAGTACTTC	CASSYQDRSYEQYF
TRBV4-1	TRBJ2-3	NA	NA	TGCGCCAGCAGCCAAGGGGGAGGTCCAGATACGCAGTATTTT	CASSQGGGPDTQYF
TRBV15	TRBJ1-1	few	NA	TGTGCCACCAGCAAACCCCCGGTGGGGGGGGGGACTGAAGCTTTCTTT	CATSKPPVGGGTEAFF
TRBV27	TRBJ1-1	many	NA	TGTGCCAGCAGTTTAACGTTCAGGGAGGTCACTGAAGCTTTCTTT	CASSLTFREVTEAFF